Following are 29 T cell receptor beta chains from one sample sequenced in a study of blood T cell repertoires in COVID-19. Clones were sequenced by immunoSEQ multiplex PCR, and TCRdb holds only the in-frame ones, with some missing. In the table there are roughly 250,000 clones, almost 85% of which are singletons. Material for sequencing was peripheral blood. The receptors here all came from a man aged 45-65 years with acute or convalescent COVID-19.

The CDR3 coding sequence is TGTGCCAGCAGCGGGGCCGCCGAGTTGGATGGCTACACCTTC. This translates into CASSGAAELDGYTF. The V gene is TRBV9, the J gene TRBJ1-2; D gene uncertain. V gave up 3 bases and J gave up 6 bases, with 15 bases separating them. This CDR3 region has 14 residues. CDR1 and CDR2 from the germline V gene are SGDLS and YYNGEE.

V usage is TRBV2 and J usage is TRBJ1-4; 7 bases agree with TRBD1. V was clipped by 10 bases and J by 5 bases; unmatched bases: 7. The germline V gene has CDR1 SNHLY and CDR2 FYNNEI. CDR3 size: 13 residues. CDR3 sequence reads: CATWGQKNEKLFF. The CDR3, as DNA: TGTGCCACCTGGGGACAGAAAAATGAAAAACTGTTTTTT.

J is TRBJ1-3 and V is TRBV14; D possibly corresponds to TRBD1 (5 bases). Trimming shortened V by 2 bases and J by 0 bases, and 17 bases separated the two germline ends. Germline V CDR1 and CDR2: SGHDN, FVKESK. There are 18 residues in the CDR3. DNA of the CDR3: TGTGCCAGCAGCCAACCGACAGCCACCGGGCTCTCTGGAAACACCATATATTTT. Translated: CASSQPTATGLSGNTIYF. Complete variable domain (other parts from reference TRBV14 and TRBJ1-3): EAGVTQFPSHSVIEKGQTVTLRCDPISGHDNLYWYRRVMGKEIKFLLHFVKESKQDESGMPNNRFLAERTGGTYSTLKVQPAELEDSGVYFCASSQPTATGLSGNTIYFGEGSWLTVV.

The genes are TRBV6-5 and TRBJ1-2, with a weak D call TRBD1 (6 bases). Germline assignment: CDR1 MNHEY and CDR2 SVGAGI. This CDR3 has 15 residues. Trimming took 6 bases from V and 5 from J, leaving 19 bases between them. CDR3 bases: TGTGCCAGCAGAGGAAGAGCGGGACAAGTTTATGGCTACACCTTC. The encoded protein is CASRGRAGQVYGYTF.

The chain carries TRBV5-5 and TRBJ2-2, with TRBD1 identical over 8 bases. There are 16 residues in the CDR3. The V and J ends lost 4 bases and 3 bases, in that order; junction bases with no gene match: 8. In germline, CDR1 is SGHKS, CDR2 YYEKEE (reference sequence). The CDR3 loop is CASSRSGGVDTGELFF. In DNA form, the CDR3 reads TGTGCCAGCAGCCGCTCAGGGGGCGTGGACACCGGGGAGCTGTTTTTT.

In the case of this clone: Different DNA sequences within this sample yield the same CDR3. V gene TRBV19 combines with J gene TRBJ2-7; 8 nucleotides match TRBD1. V gave up 2 bases and J gave up 2 bases; unmatched junction bases: 2. Germline CDR1 is LNHDA and CDR2 is SQIVND (reference sequence). This CDR3 contains 14 residues. In DNA form, the CDR3 reads TGTGCCAGTAGTATAAAGGACAGGGCCTACGAGCAGTACTTC. Translating gives CASSIKDRAYEQYF.

This chain links TRBV19 with TRBJ1-2, with D perhaps TRBD1 (6 bases). Trimming removed 8 bases from V and 8 bases from J, with 15 bases in between. The CDR3 length is 12 residues. The germline V gene has CDR1 LNHDA and CDR2 SQIVND (reference sequence). CDR3 DNA sequence: TGTGCCAGTGGGACAAGTGAGCAAGGCTACACCTTC. It codes for CASGTSEQGYTF. Full variable domain (missing parts from reference TRBV19 and TRBJ1-2): DGGITQSPKYLFRKEGQNVTLSCEQNLNHDAMYWYRQDPGQGLRLIYYSQIVNDFQKGDIAEGYSVSREKKESFPLTVTSAQKNPTAFYLCASGTSEQGYTFGSGTRLTVV.

This clone was counted once. This sample also contains other DNA sequences that code for the same CDR3. For the CDR3, the DNA is TGTGCCATCAGTGAAGGCGGGAGCTCCTACAATGAGCAGTTCTTC. Its translation: CAISEGGSSYNEQFF. The chain joins TRBV10-3 to TRBJ2-1; 7 positions match TRBD2. CDR3 length: 15 amino acids. V shed 3 bases and J 0 bases; nucleotides not matched to a gene: 2. CDR1 is ENHRY, CDR2 SYGVKD, per germline.

DNA for the CDR3: TGTGCCAGCAGCTTATTAATTTCGGGACAGATTAATTCACCCCTCCACTTT. This gives the protein CASSLLISGQINSPLHF. The rearrangement uses TRBV7-8 and TRBJ1-6, with 7 bases aligning to TRBD1. The length of the CDR3 is 17 residues. Germline CDR1 reads SGHVS; CDR2 reads FQNEAQ. V trimming: 2 bases; J trimming: 6 bases; junction bases outside the gene matches: 10. The whole variable domain, remainder taken from reference TRBV7-8 and TRBJ1-6, is GAGVSQSPRYKVAKRGQDVALRCDPISGHVSLFWYQQALGQGPEFLTYFQNEAQLDKSGLPSDRFFAERPEGSVSTLKIQRTQQEDSAVYLCASSLLISGQINSPLHFGNGTRLTVT.

The chain has TRBV5-4 and TRBJ2-2; 8 bases agree with TRBD1. Looked up from germline, CDR1 is SGHNT and CDR2 is YYREEE (reference sequence). The CDR3 extends over 15 amino acids. Losses at the gene ends were 4 bases for V and 5 bases for J; bases not matched to a gene: 7. CDR3 sequence: CASSLRGQGTGELFF. The CDR3 region has the DNA TGTGCCAGCAGCCTCAGGGGGCAGGGGACCGGGGAGCTGTTTTTT.

The chain's CDR3 is CASSLGLLARETQYF. The CDR3 region has the DNA TGTGCCAGCAGCTTAGGGTTACTAGCTAGAGAGACCCAGTACTTC. This chain links TRBV11-2 with TRBJ2-5, with TRBD2 as a possible D gene (6 bases). Germline loops: CDR1 SGHAT, CDR2 FQNNGV. This CDR3 contains 15 residues. V dropped 1 base and J dropped 4 bases, with 13 bases sitting between them.

Note on this clone: Different DNA sequences within this sample yield the same CDR3. CDR3 DNA: TGTGCCAGCAGTTTGGGACAGGGGGCCTACGAGCAGTACTTC. Protein product: CASSLGQGAYEQYF. The V call is TRBV27, the J call TRBJ2-7, with TRBD1 identical over 11 bases. Trimming removed 3 bases from V and 2 bases from J; junction bases left unmatched: 0. The CDR3 has 14 residues. CDR1 is MNHEY, CDR2 SMNVEV, per germline (reference sequence).

The chain uses TRBV12-3 or TRBV12-4 and TRBJ2-7; tentative D call: TRBD1 (6 bases). The CDR3 extends over 13 amino acids. Trimming took off 3 bases at V and 3 bases at J, with 9 bases between the two ends. The CDR3 is CASSFWGLYEQYF. In nucleotides, the CDR3 is TGTGCCAGCAGTTTCTGGGGGCTCTACGAGCAGTACTTC.

The chain links TRBV7-6 to TRBJ2-7; 13 nucleotides align to TRBD2. V lost 4 bases and J lost 2; bases outside the gene matches: 5. CDR3 length: 16 residues. CDR1 SGHVS and CDR2 FNYEAQ come from the germline V gene. The CDR3 DNA sequence: TGTGCCAGCAGCTCAGGACTAGCGGGGGCCGCCTACGAGCAGTACTTC. Protein sequence: CASSSGLAGAAYEQYF.

The gene calls are TRBV11-2 and TRBJ2-1, with TRBD2 matching 9 bases. The CDR3 runs to 17 residues. V gave up 3 bases and J gave up 1 base; unmatched junction bases: 7. The V gene's germline CDR1 is SGHAT and CDR2 FQNNGV. In DNA, the CDR3 is TGTGCCAGCAGCTTTAGTACTAGCGGGTTATCCTACAATGAGCAGTTCTTC. As protein: CASSFSTSGLSYNEQFF.

This clone was counted a few times. The J gene is TRBJ2-1, the V gene TRBV27; D might be TRBD2 (5 bases). V was shortened by 7 bases and J by 0 bases, with 10 bases between the two germline ends. The germline V gene has CDR1 MNHEY and CDR2 SMNVEV (reference sequence). The CDR3 has 14 amino acids. The CDR3 reads CASIPGSSYNEQFF. CDR3 DNA sequence: TGTGCCAGCATTCCGGGGAGCTCCTACAATGAGCAGTTCTTC.

The rearrangement joins TRBV25-1 to TRBJ2-7; perhaps TRBD2 as D (6 bases). Trimming removed 9 bases from V and 4 bases from J, with 16 bases in between. The germline CDR1 and CDR2 sequences are MGHDK and SYGVNS. This CDR3 spans 13 amino acids. CDR3 coding DNA: TGTGCCAGTAGGTTCGGAGGGTCTTACGAGCAGTACTTC. Translating gives CASRFGGSYEQYF.

This chain uses TRBV24-1 with TRBJ2-1, with 15 bases identical to TRBD2. J was trimmed by 10 bases and V by 6 bases; bases with no gene match: 6. In germline, CDR1 is KGHDR, CDR2 SFDVKD. The CDR3 spans 15 residues. The CDR3 loop reads CATSKGLAGGKEQFF. CDR3 coding DNA: TGTGCCACCAGTAAGGGACTAGCGGGAGGAAAGGAGCAGTTCTTC.

In its sample, this clone was seen once. This chain joins TRBV5-1 and TRBJ2-3; D not certain. V lost 0 bases, J lost 0 bases, and 11 bases lay in between. The CDR3 consists of 16 residues. CDR1 is SGHRS and CDR2 is YFSETQ in the germline V gene. This CDR3 reads CASSLANSPSTDTQYF. DNA of the CDR3: TGCGCCAGCAGCTTGGCGAACTCCCCTAGCACAGATACGCAGTATTTT.

V is TRBV27 and J is TRBJ2-1; the match to TRBD2 covers 8 bases. Germline V gene lookup returns CDR1 MNHEY and CDR2 SMNVEV (reference sequence). The CDR3 has 15 amino acids. J was trimmed by 9 bases and V by 1 base; bases with no gene match: 8. The CDR3 region is CASSLLTGGLGEQFF. CDR3 coding DNA: TGTGCCAGCAGTTTATTGACGGGGGGGCTAGGTGAGCAGTTCTTC.

The chain's CDR3 is CASSVFPPGQGLDQPQHF. The DNA for the CDR3 is TGTGCCAGTAGTGTTTTTCCTCCGGGACAGGGCTTAGATCAGCCCCAGCATTTT. The chain employs TRBV19 and TRBJ1-5, with 9 bases matching TRBD1. Trimming took 5 bases from V and 5 from J; bases not matched to a gene: 16. Germline CDR1 is LNHDA and CDR2 is SQIVND (reference sequence). CDR3 size: 18 residues.

The chain links TRBV28 to TRBJ1-2; TRBD1 matches 7 bases. The CDR3 is 14 amino acids. The germline V gene has CDR1 MDHEN and CDR2 SYDVKM. J gave up 5 bases and V 3 bases, and 6 bases lay outside the gene matches. CDR3 bases: TGTGCCAGCAGTTTCCCAACAGGGGTTTATGGCTACACCTTC. The encoded protein is CASSFPTGVYGYTF.

The chain employs TRBV27 and TRBJ2-7; D is undetermined. The CDR3 contains 12 residues. V lost 6 bases, J lost 1 base, and 7 bases lay in between. Looked up from germline, CDR1 is MNHEY and CDR2 is SMNVEV (reference sequence). Here the CDR3 DNA reads TGTGCCAGCAGGGCAGTTTCCTACGAGCAGTACTTC. Translated, it gives CASRAVSYEQYF.

The chain joins TRBV7-8 to TRBJ1-5; no clear D. The CDR3 extends over 15 amino acids. Trimming pared 5 bases from V and 7 bases from J, leaving 18 bases between. Germline V CDR1 and CDR2: SGHVS, FQNEAQ. The chain's CDR3 is CASSPTLEGGQPQHF. The CDR3 DNA reads TGTGCCAGCAGCCCTACCCTCGAGGGCGGGCAGCCCCAGCATTTT.

For the CDR3, the DNA is TGCAGCCTCCGCGGACTAGCGGGAGCTGGGGTCTACAATGAGCAGTTCTTC. Protein: CSLRGLAGAGVYNEQFF. The chain has TRBV29-1 and TRBJ2-1; 13 nucleotides match TRBD2. Germline V CDR1 and CDR2: SQVTM, ANQGSEA. Trimming cost V 8 bases and J 3 bases; bases outside gene matches: 13. The CDR3 extends over 17 amino acids.

The rearrangement uses TRBV12-3 or TRBV12-4 and TRBJ2-3, with a possible D match to TRBD1 (6 bases). The length of the CDR3 is 13 residues. Trimming cost V 6 bases and J 8 bases, with 15 bases left between them. The CDR3 DNA reads as TGTGCCAGCAGGGGGGCGCGGGCGGGTACGCAGTATTTT. This sequence encodes CASRGARAGTQYF.

This clone was found a few times. The V and J genes are TRBV2 and TRBJ2-7, with TRBD2 matching 12 bases. CDR3 length equals 19 residues. The germline V gene has CDR1 SNHLY and CDR2 FYNNEI. V dropped 4 bases and J dropped 0; count of bases not matched to a gene: 13. CDR3 sequence reads: CASSVAASGRARNSYEQYF. The DNA of the CDR3 is TGTGCCAGCAGTGTCGCGGCTAGCGGGAGGGCAAGGAACTCCTACGAGCAGTACTTC.

The chain combines TRBV18 with TRBJ2-7; tentative D call: TRBD1 (6 bases). V lost 3 bases and J 0 bases, leaving 12 bases between the germline ends. The CDR3 spans 15 residues. CDR1 is KGHSH, CDR2 LQKENI, per germline. The CDR3 sequence is CASSPTGRSSYEQYF. CDR3 in DNA: TGTGCCAGCTCACCGACAGGCCGGAGCTCCTACGAGCAGTACTTC.

The gene calls are TRBV11-2 and TRBJ2-7; D ambiguous. The CDR3 contains 14 residues. Germline CDR1 reads SGHAT; CDR2 reads FQNNGV. V dropped 2 bases and J dropped 0 bases, with 8 bases sitting between them. The CDR3 reads CASSLYGGSYEQYF. Written as DNA, the CDR3 is TGTGCCAGCAGCTTATACGGCGGCTCCTACGAGCAGTACTTC.